These 24 T cell receptor beta chains came from one sample sequenced in a study of T-cell reconstitution after alpha-beta-depleted transplantation in children. A TCRbeta library incorporating unique molecular identifiers was prepared. TCRdb redid the calling of the PCR reads with MiXCR, one entry per CDR3 protein. The sample records fewer than 450,000 distinct CDR3 sequences, around 15% being singletons. This specimen was PBMCs, mostly from graft donor cells, taken 360 days after TCRalphabeta/CD19-depleted stem cell transplant. The source is a male patient aged 2 to 9 who had a stem cell transplant for acute lymphoblastic leukemia, so the T cells may come from the graft donor.

Many counts were recorded for this clonotype. J is TRBJ2-3 and V is TRBV4-3; 7 bases map to TRBD2. V trimming: 4 bases; J trimming: 6 bases; junction bases outside the gene matches: 7. The CDR3 runs to 14 residues. The V gene's germline CDR1 is LGHNA and CDR2 YSLEER. The CDR3 nucleotides are TGCGCCAGCAGCCCTAGGGCCGGGGGGGATACGCAGTATTTT. Protein sequence: CASSPRAGGDTQYF.

CDR3 region: CASALPPGGRAGTGELFF. CDR3 nucleotide sequence: TGTGCCAGCGCACTACCCCCGGGCGGGAGGGCAGGGACCGGGGAGCTGTTTTTT. This rearrangement joins TRBV7-3 to TRBJ2-2; 9 positions match TRBD2. V lost 8 bases to trimming and J lost 5 bases; unmatched junction nucleotides: 18. The V gene's germline CDR1 is SGHTA and CDR2 FQGTGA. The CDR3 spans 18 residues.

There are many counts of this clonotype. The genes are TRBV5-1 and TRBJ2-4, with D perhaps matching TRBD1 (5 bases). Trimming pared 0 bases from V and 0 bases from J, leaving 13 bases between. This CDR3 has 17 amino acids. Germline V lookup: CDR1 SGHRS, CDR2 YFSETQ. CDR3 amino acids: CASSLAGPGLAKNIQYF. For the CDR3, the DNA is TGCGCCAGCAGCTTGGCTGGCCCAGGGCTAGCCAAAAACATTCAGTACTTC.

The CDR3 protein is CASSFDRSPGETQYF. DNA of the CDR3: TGTGCCAGCAGTTTCGACAGGTCCCCCGGAGAGACCCAGTACTTC. This rearrangement joins TRBV12-3 or TRBV12-4 to TRBJ2-5; a weak D match, TRBD1 (6 bases). The V gene lost 3 bases and the J gene lost 4 bases, with 15 bases spanning the gap. This CDR3 contains 15 residues.

The sample holds a few counts of this clonotype. The chain recombines TRBV29-1 with TRBJ2-7; the match to TRBD2 covers 12 bases. After removal of 0 bases from V and 6 bases from J, the junction contained 15 bases not matched to a gene. The CDR3 is 18 amino acids. CDR1 SQVTM and CDR2 ANQGSEA come from the germline V gene. The CDR3 spells CSVEDDSTSGSLNPEQYF. As DNA, the CDR3 is TGCAGCGTTGAAGACGACTCGACTAGCGGGAGCCTCAACCCCGAGCAGTACTTC.

The chain carries TRBV28 and TRBJ2-1, with 10 bases identical to TRBD2. Germline-derived CDR1 and CDR2 are MDHEN and SYDVKM. This CDR3 is built from 18 residues. The ends lost 3 bases at V and 8 bases at J; junction bases unmatched: 16. The CDR3 spells CASSLPSGRPGAGYEQFF. CDR3 sequence (DNA): TGTGCCAGCAGTTTGCCTAGCGGGAGACCGGGGGCCGGATATGAGCAGTTCTTC.

This clonotype was recorded at least ten times. The chain has TRBV12-3 or TRBV12-4 and TRBJ2-3; 7 nucleotides match TRBD2. V lost 2 bases and J lost 2; bases outside the gene matches: 7. This CDR3 comprises 16 residues. The chain's CDR3 is CASSLSLGGSTDTQYF. The CDR3, as DNA: TGTGCCAGCAGTTTATCCCTCGGGGGGTCCACAGATACGCAGTATTTT.

The chain carries TRBV15 and TRBJ2-5; a weak D match, TRBD1 (6 bases). This CDR3 is 14 amino acids long. Germline CDR1 reads LNHNV; CDR2 reads YYDKDF (reference sequence). V shed 1 base and J shed 5 bases, with 11 bases lying between them. Here the CDR3 reads CATSRGRGWETQYF. The DNA of the CDR3 is TGTGCCACCAGCAGAGGCAGGGGTTGGGAGACCCAGTACTTC.

This clonotype was picked up a small number of times. The J gene is TRBJ2-5, the V gene TRBV18; the D gene is possibly TRBD2 (6 bases). The V and J ends lost 2 bases and 3 bases respectively, with 16 bases between them. The CDR3 is 16 amino acids. CDR1 is KGHSH and CDR2 is LQKENI in the germline V gene. CDR3 amino acids: CASSPALPGLEETQYF. Written as DNA, the CDR3 is TGTGCCAGCTCACCAGCACTGCCGGGACTCGAAGAGACCCAGTACTTC.

This clonotype has only a few counts. The chain uses TRBV12-3 or TRBV12-4 and TRBJ2-1; 7 bases match TRBD1. V lost 1 base to trimming and J lost 3 bases; unmatched junction nucleotides: 6. The CDR3 covers 16 residues. The CDR3 loop reads CASSLGQGYYYNEQFF. The CDR3 DNA is TGTGCCAGCAGTTTAGGACAGGGATACTACTACAATGAGCAGTTCTTC.

This clonotype appeared many times. The chain couples TRBV18 to TRBJ1-6; 7 bases line up with TRBD1. Germline CDR1 reads KGHSH; CDR2 reads LQKENI. V was pared by 6 bases and J by 7 bases, with 6 bases of the junction left unmatched. This CDR3 region has 14 residues. The CDR3 bases are TGTGCCAGCTCGTCAACAGGGGAAAATTCACCCCTCCACTTT. Protein product: CASSSTGENSPLHF.

This clonotype showed up just a few times. V and J are TRBV5-1 and TRBJ2-7, with D possibly matching TRBD2 (6 bases). Germline V gene lookup returns CDR1 SGHRS and CDR2 YFSETQ. This CDR3 spans 13 amino acids. V was pared by 0 bases and J by 6 bases, with 10 bases between. Written as DNA, the CDR3 is TGCGCCAGCAGCTTGGAATCGCGGGGCGAGCAGTACTTC. Its protein product is CASSLESRGEQYF. Looking up the rest from reference TRBV5-1 and TRBJ2-7 gives the full variable domain: KAGVTQTPRYLIKTRGQQVTLSCSPISGHRSVSWYQQTPGQGLQFLFEYFSETQRNKGNFPGRFSGRQFSNSRSEMNVSTLELGDSALYLCASSLESRGEQYFGPGTRLTVT.

The chain has TRBV18 and TRBJ1-1, with D tentatively TRBD1 (5 bases). CDR1 and CDR2 (germline): KGHSH, LQKENI. V was pared by 3 bases and J by 4 bases, with 9 bases between. The CDR3 totals 13 residues. The chain's CDR3 is CASSPGRVTEAFF. The CDR3, as DNA: TGTGCCAGCTCACCGGGACGGGTCACTGAAGCTTTCTTT.

The chain uses TRBV4-1 and TRBJ2-1; D is unresolved. CDR3 length equals 14 residues. Trimming took 1 base from V and 5 from J, leaving 9 bases between them. CDR1 and CDR2 from the germline V gene are MGHRA and YSYEKL. The CDR3 reads CASSQGLRNNEQFF. The CDR3 DNA is TGCGCCAGCAGCCAAGGGTTGCGTAACAATGAGCAGTTCTTC.

The rearrangement uses TRBV13 and TRBJ2-5; 8 bases align to TRBD2. The CDR3 contains 15 residues. CDR1 and CDR2 (germline): PRHDT, FYEKMQ (reference sequence). J was trimmed by 2 bases and V by 5 bases; bases with no gene match: 7. The CDR3 reads CASSPGGGLQETQYF. The CDR3 coding sequence is TGTGCCAGCAGCCCCGGGGGGGGGCTACAAGAGACCCAGTACTTC.

The CDR3 nucleotides read TGCGCCAGCAGCCAAGAAGTATCTCCTGTAGGGCAGTACTTC. This encodes CASSQEVSPVGQYF. The rearrangement uses TRBV4-3 and TRBJ2-7, with D unclear. Looked up from germline, CDR1 is LGHNA and CDR2 is YSLEER. This CDR3 is 14 amino acids long. V lost 0 bases and J lost 9, with 15 bases in between.

The V call is TRBV12-5, the J call TRBJ2-3, with D perhaps TRBD2 (6 bases). Trimming shortened V by 0 bases and J by 9 bases, and 7 bases separated the two germline ends. The CDR3 is 12 amino acids. CDR1 LGHNT and CDR2 FRNRAP come from the germline V gene. This chain's CDR3 is CASGLVRETQYF. The CDR3 coding sequence is TGTGCTAGTGGTTTGGTACGGGAGACGCAGTATTTT. Filled out from reference TRBV12-5 and TRBJ2-3, the complete variable domain reads DARVTQTPRHKVTEMGQEVTMRCQPILGHNTVFWYRQTMMQGLELLAYFRNRAPLDDSGMPKDRFSAEMPDATLATLKIQPSEPRDSAVYFCASGLVRETQYFGPGTRLTVL.

This clonotype has just one count. The chain carries TRBV25-1 and TRBJ2-5; TRBD2 matches at 7 bases. This CDR3 spans 13 amino acids. J gave up 4 bases and V 4 bases, and 3 bases lay outside the gene matches. The V gene's germline CDR1 is MGHDK and CDR2 SYGVNS. The CDR3 sequence: CASSGLARETQYF. The CDR3, as DNA: TGTGCCAGCAGTGGACTAGCCAGAGAGACCCAGTACTTC.

The V gene is TRBV28, the J gene TRBJ2-5; D is undetermined. The CDR3 runs 16 residues. CDR1 and CDR2 from the germline V gene are MDHEN and SYDVKM. Trimming shortened V by 1 base and J by 4 bases, and 16 bases separated the two germline ends. This chain's CDR3 is CASSLSYGRRRETQYF. The CDR3 region has the DNA TGTGCCAGCAGTTTATCGTATGGGCGGAGAAGAGAGACCCAGTACTTC.

The chain uses TRBV15 and TRBJ2-1; 14 bases agree with TRBD2. J gave up 5 bases and V 6 bases, and 9 bases lay outside the gene matches. The CDR3 is 17 residues long. In germline, CDR1 is LNHNV, CDR2 YYDKDF (reference sequence). CDR3 nucleotide sequence: TGTGCCACCAGTACCGGGACTAGCGGGAGTGAGAACAATGAGCAGTTCTTC. Translation: CATSTGTSGSENNEQFF.

V is TRBV7-4 and J is TRBJ2-7; possibly TRBD2 for D (6 bases). Trimming stripped 5 bases from V and 2 bases from J, with 40 bases between. Per the germline V gene, CDR1 is SGHVT and CDR2 is SQSDAQ. The CDR3 runs 23 residues. This CDR3 is CASSKDYPRLSQSRVWAPYEQYF. In nucleotides, the CDR3 is TGTGCCAGCAGCAAGGACTATCCCCGGCTCTCCCAGTCAAGGGTTTGGGCCCCCTACGAGCAGTACTTC.

The chain recombines TRBV29-1 with TRBJ1-2; D unresolved. Trimming pared 5 bases from V and 0 bases from J, leaving 7 bases between. Germline V CDR1 and CDR2: SQVTM, ANQGSEA. The CDR3 loop spans 12 amino acids. This CDR3 is CSVLVANYGYTF. CDR3 bases: TGCAGCGTTCTAGTAGCTAACTATGGCTACACCTTC.

The V call is TRBV7-3, the J call TRBJ2-2; 7 positions match TRBD1. Germline-derived CDR1 and CDR2 are SGHTA and FQGTGA. The CDR3 contains 14 residues. Losses at the gene ends were 5 bases for V and 5 bases for J; bases not matched to a gene: 5. CDR3 nucleotides: TGTGCCAGCAGCCAGGGACAGTTAACCGGGGAGCTGTTTTTT. It specifies CASSQGQLTGELFF.

The CDR3 loop is CSASSSGSTDTQYF. The CDR3 DNA reads TGCAGTGCTAGCTCCAGCGGTAGCACAGATACGCAGTATTTT. This chain joins TRBV20-1 and TRBJ2-3; D might be TRBD2 (5 bases). This CDR3 contains 14 residues. Germline assignment: CDR1 DFQATT and CDR2 SNEGSKA (reference sequence). The V end lost 3 bases, the J end lost 0 bases, and 10 bases lay between the germline ends.